This T cell receptor (beta chain) was documented in a study of blood T cell repertoires in COVID-19. TCRdb's copy holds only in-frame clones and misses some; the assay was immunoSEQ multiplex PCR. This sample has roughly 190,000 clones, with 88% found just once. The CDR3 contains 15 residues. The V gene end was trimmed by 4 bases and the J gene end by 6 bases; junction bases not matched to a gene: 12. Looked up from germline, CDR1 is SGHRS and CDR2 is YFSETQ. The sequence was collected from a man aged 35 to 55 with active or convalescent COVID-19. The V and J genes are TRBV5-1 and TRBJ2-7; 8 bases fit TRBD1. The sequenced material came from peripheral blood. The CDR3: CASSPRGPGGGEQYF. CDR3 in DNA: TGCGCCAGCAGCCCGCGCGGACCAGGGGGCGGCGAGCAGTACTTC.